This passage covers 16 T cell receptor beta chains from one sample sequenced in a study of blood T cell repertoires in COVID-19. Sequencing used immunoSEQ multiplex PCR; TCRdb keeps in-frame clones, though not all of them. The top ten clones hold roughly a tenth of a sample with about 20,000 clones, over 75% of them seen once. The material sequenced was peripheral blood. Receptors were obtained from a human donor in a cohort sampled during active COVID-19. The donor label of this sample is uncertain.

This clone appeared a single time. The J gene is TRBJ1-3, the V gene TRBV6-5, with TRBD1 identical over 7 bases. The CDR3 is 13 residues long. With V trimmed by 6 bases and J by 5 bases, 4 bases remained unmatched. CDR1 and CDR2 from the germline V gene are MNHEY and SVGAGI. The CDR3 DNA follows: TGTGCCAGCAGGTCGGGACAGAGAAACACCATATATTTT. Translating gives CASRSGQRNTIYF.

The gene calls are TRBV3-1 (or the pseudogene TRBV3-2) and TRBJ1-3, with 7 bases identical to TRBD1. Per germline, CDR1 LGHDT and CDR2 YNNKEL (reference sequence). J was trimmed by 4 bases and V by 3 bases; bases with no gene match: 3. The CDR3 sequence is 14 residues long. CDR3 in amino acids: CASSQRQGGNTIYF. The CDR3, as DNA: TGTGCCAGCAGCCAGCGACAGGGCGGAAACACCATATATTTT.

This clone has just a few counts. The chain uses TRBV18 and TRBJ1-1; weak D call: TRBD1 (5 bases). Per the germline V gene, CDR1 is KGHSH and CDR2 is LQKENI. The CDR3 covers 15 residues. The V end lost 6 bases, the J end lost 5 bases, and 19 bases lay between the germline ends. CDR3 region: CASSLQALVRTEAFF. In nucleotides, the CDR3 is TGTGCCAGCTCCCTACAGGCTCTGGTACGGACTGAAGCTTTCTTT.

This chain connects TRBV18 to TRBJ2-7; 7 bases match TRBD2. Germline CDR1 is KGHSH and CDR2 is LQKENI. V lost 8 bases, J lost 0 bases, and 10 bases stayed unmatched. CDR3 length: 15 residues. In DNA, the CDR3 is TGTGCCAGCCATAGATCCGGGGGGAGCTCCTACGAGCAGTACTTC. As protein: CASHRSGGSSYEQYF.

This clone has just a few counts. This chain joins TRBV3-1 (or the pseudogene TRBV3-2) and TRBJ2-7; tentatively, D is TRBD1 (5 bases). Deletions cut 1 base from V and 6 bases from J, with 7 bases between. Germline V gene data show CDR1 as LGHDT and CDR2 as YNNKEL (reference sequence). The CDR3 contains 12 residues. This chain's CDR3 is CASSQGGREQYF. In nucleotides, the CDR3 is TGTGCCAGCAGCCAAGGGGGCCGCGAGCAGTACTTC.

In this sample, this clone turned up a few times. The chain employs TRBV6-5 and TRBJ2-1, with TRBD2 as a possible D gene (5 bases). V dropped 10 bases and J dropped 1 base, with 17 bases sitting between them. This CDR3 contains 15 residues. The germline CDR1 and CDR2 sequences are MNHEY and SVGAGI. The CDR3 region is CATSRARGSYNEQFF. CDR3 nucleotide sequence: TGTGCCACCTCCCGGGCCCGAGGGTCCTACAATGAGCAGTTCTTC.

The chain combines TRBV7-3 with TRBJ2-3; TRBD2 aligns across 10 bases. V lost 5 bases to trimming and J lost 2 bases; unmatched junction nucleotides: 4. This CDR3 is built from 15 residues. Germline V gene lookup returns CDR1 SGHTA and CDR2 FQGTGA. The CDR3 loop reads CASSKGLAYTDTQYF. The CDR3 DNA reads TGTGCCAGCAGCAAGGGACTAGCGTACACAGATACGCAGTATTTT.

The rearrangement uses TRBV28 and TRBJ1-6, with a possible D match to TRBD1 (5 bases). Germline CDR1 is MDHEN and CDR2 is SYDVKM. This CDR3 spans 15 amino acids. V was pared by 3 bases and J by 3 bases, with 9 bases between. The CDR3 DNA sequence: TGTGCCAGCAGTTTGGGGGGGGGCTATAATTCACCCCTCCACTTT. Translation gives CASSLGGGYNSPLHF.

The J gene is TRBJ2-5, the V gene TRBV5-1; tentative D call: TRBD2 (6 bases). This CDR3 is 14 amino acids long. CDR1 and CDR2 from the germline V gene are SGHRS and YFSETQ. V dropped 0 bases and J dropped 1 base, with 7 bases sitting between them. The DNA of the CDR3 is TGCGCCAGCAGCTTGGGGGGGGTCCAAGAGACCCAGTACTTC. It specifies CASSLGGVQETQYF.

This chain links TRBV7-8 with TRBJ2-7, with 7 bases lining up with TRBD2. The CDR3 is made up of 14 amino acids. Germline values: CDR1 SGHVS, CDR2 FQNEAQ. V lost 1 base, J lost 7 bases, and 7 bases stayed unmatched. The CDR3 loop is CASSLGSGEGEQYF. In nucleotides, the CDR3 is TGTGCCAGCAGCTTAGGAAGCGGGGAGGGGGAGCAGTACTTC.

V usage is TRBV4-1 and J usage is TRBJ2-1; the D gene is possibly TRBD2 (6 bases). CDR1 is MGHRA and CDR2 is YSYEKL in the germline V gene. This CDR3 has 12 amino acids. V was clipped by 4 bases and J by 9 bases, with 10 bases between them. The CDR3: CASSPPGVEQFF. In DNA form, the CDR3 reads TGCGCCAGCAGCCCCCCGGGGGTTGAGCAGTTCTTC.

V usage is TRBV18 and J usage is TRBJ2-6, with 13 bases identical to TRBD2. Germline CDR1 reads KGHSH; CDR2 reads LQKENI. V shed 5 bases and J 2 bases; nucleotides not matched to a gene: 3. This CDR3 is built from 17 residues. CDR3 bases: TGTGCCAGCTCATCGGGACTAGCGGGAACTGGGGCCAACGTCCTGACTTTC. It translates to CASSSGLAGTGANVLTF.

Remarks on this clone: The sample holds other DNA sequences that translate to the same CDR3. The V and J genes are TRBV27 and TRBJ1-2; 9 bases fit TRBD1. Germline CDR1 reads MNHEY; CDR2 reads SMNVEV (reference sequence). This CDR3 comprises 14 residues. With 8 bases clipped from V and 8 bases from J, the junction kept 12 bases outside the gene matches. Here the CDR3 DNA reads TGTGCCAGCCGACAGACAGGGGGTGTAGGCGGCTACACCTTC. Protein product: CASRQTGGVGGYTF.

The V gene is TRBV28, the J gene TRBJ2-1; D is unclear. V dropped 3 bases and J dropped 3 bases, with 9 bases sitting between them. CDR1 MDHEN and CDR2 SYDVKM come from the germline V gene. There are 14 residues in the CDR3. The CDR3 spells CASSFFRDYNEQFF. The DNA for the CDR3 is TGTGCCAGCAGTTTCTTCCGCGACTACAATGAGCAGTTCTTC.

The chain carries TRBV7-8 and TRBJ2-7; D remains unclear. V lost 1 base to trimming and J lost 3 bases, with 7 bases between them. The CDR3 runs to 13 residues. Per the germline V gene, CDR1 is SGHVS and CDR2 is FQNEAQ. The CDR3 reads CASSLVASYEQYF. The CDR3, as DNA: TGTGCCAGCAGCTTAGTGGCCAGCTACGAGCAGTACTTC.

This chain links TRBV2 with TRBJ2-1; the match to TRBD2 covers 7 bases. The germline V gene has CDR1 SNHLY and CDR2 FYNNEI. J was trimmed by 5 bases and V by 10 bases; bases with no gene match: 8. This CDR3 spans 13 amino acids. The CDR3 region is CATGTTSDNEQFF. DNA for the CDR3: TGTGCCACCGGGACTACGTCAGACAATGAGCAGTTCTTC.